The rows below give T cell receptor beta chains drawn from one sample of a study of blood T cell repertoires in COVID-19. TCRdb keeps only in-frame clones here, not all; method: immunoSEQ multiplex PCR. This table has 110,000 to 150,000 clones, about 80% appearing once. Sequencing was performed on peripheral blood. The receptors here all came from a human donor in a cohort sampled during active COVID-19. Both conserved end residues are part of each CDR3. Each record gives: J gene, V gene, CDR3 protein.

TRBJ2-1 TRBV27 CASSFPLGGPGEQFF
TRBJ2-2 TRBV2 CASSETPPGTSGELFF
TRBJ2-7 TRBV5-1 CASSLGDRVWDF
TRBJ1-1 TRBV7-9 CASSFTGTGRAGAFF
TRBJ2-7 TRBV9 CASSYRPGGYEQYF
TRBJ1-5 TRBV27 CASSSSGRGDGNQPQHF
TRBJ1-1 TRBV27 CASSPRDRGLSNTEAFF
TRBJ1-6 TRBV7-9 CASSPPTGGPSGSPLHF
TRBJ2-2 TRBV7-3 CASSLGSLANTGELFF
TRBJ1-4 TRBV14 CASSHRTGGTTNEKLFF
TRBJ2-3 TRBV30 CAWSPAQPGGSQYF
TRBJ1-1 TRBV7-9 CASSFLDTEAFF
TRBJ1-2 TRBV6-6 CASSRDRATNYGYTF
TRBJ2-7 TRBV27 CASRVSVSSYEQYF
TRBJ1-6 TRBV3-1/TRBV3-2 CASSQGSSYNSPLHF
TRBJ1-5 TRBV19 CASSLTGDGQPQHF
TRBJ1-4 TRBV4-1 CASSQDPIATNEKLFF
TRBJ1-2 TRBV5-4 CASSEEGWRGYTF
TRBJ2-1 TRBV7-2 CASSRRIIARRTTRNEQFF
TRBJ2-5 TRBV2 CASRGAEETQYF
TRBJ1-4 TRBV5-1 CASSLEDRAWEKLFF
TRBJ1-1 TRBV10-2 CASSDQGAATEAFF
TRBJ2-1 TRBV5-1 CASSWTTSGSYNEQFF
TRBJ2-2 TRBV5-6 CASRRRTGKNTGELFF
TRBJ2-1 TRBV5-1 CASSLVVAGTYNEQFF
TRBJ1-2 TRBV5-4 CASSSRLWSGTGVYGYTF
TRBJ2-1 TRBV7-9 CASSLPDRGNEQFF
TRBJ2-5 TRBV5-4 CASSLGLAGGQETQYF